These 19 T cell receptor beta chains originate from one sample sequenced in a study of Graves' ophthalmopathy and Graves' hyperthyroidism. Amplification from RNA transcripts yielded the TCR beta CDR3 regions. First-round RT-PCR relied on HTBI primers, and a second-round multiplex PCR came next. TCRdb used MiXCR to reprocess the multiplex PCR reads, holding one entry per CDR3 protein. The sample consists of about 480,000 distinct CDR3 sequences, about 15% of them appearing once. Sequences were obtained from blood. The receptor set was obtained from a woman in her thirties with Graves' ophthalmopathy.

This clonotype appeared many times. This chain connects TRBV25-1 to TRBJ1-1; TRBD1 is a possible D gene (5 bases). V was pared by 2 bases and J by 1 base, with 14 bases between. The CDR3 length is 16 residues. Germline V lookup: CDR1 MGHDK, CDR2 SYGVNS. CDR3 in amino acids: CASSETGRQGNTEAFF. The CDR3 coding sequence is TGTGCCAGCAGTGAAACCGGTAGGCAGGGGAACACTGAAGCTTTCTTT.

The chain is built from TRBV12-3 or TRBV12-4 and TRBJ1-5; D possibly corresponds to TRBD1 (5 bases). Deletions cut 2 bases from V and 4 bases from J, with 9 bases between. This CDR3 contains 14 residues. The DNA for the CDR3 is TGTGCCAGCAGTTTAACCCGACAGAATCAGCCCCAGCATTTT. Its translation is CASSLTRQNQPQHF.

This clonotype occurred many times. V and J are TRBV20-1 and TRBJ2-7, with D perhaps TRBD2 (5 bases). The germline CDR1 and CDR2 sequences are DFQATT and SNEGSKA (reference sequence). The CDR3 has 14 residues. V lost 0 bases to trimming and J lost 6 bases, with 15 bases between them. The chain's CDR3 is CSARDPVREGEQYF. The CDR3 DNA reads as TGCAGTGCTAGAGATCCCGTTCGGGAAGGCGAGCAGTACTTC.

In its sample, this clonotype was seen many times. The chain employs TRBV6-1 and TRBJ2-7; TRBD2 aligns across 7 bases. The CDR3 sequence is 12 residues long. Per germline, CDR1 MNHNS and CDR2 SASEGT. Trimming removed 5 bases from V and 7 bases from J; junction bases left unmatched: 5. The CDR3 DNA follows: TGTGCCAGCAGTCCCGAGCGGGGAGAGCAGTACTTC. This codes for CASSPERGEQYF.

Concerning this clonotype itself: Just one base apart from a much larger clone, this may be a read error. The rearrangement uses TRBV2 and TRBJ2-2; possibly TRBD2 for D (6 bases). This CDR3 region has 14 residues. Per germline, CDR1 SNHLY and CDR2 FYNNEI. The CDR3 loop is CATKWGDQAGEPFF. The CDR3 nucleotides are TGTGCCACCAAGTGGGGGGACCAAGCCGGGGAGCCGTTTTTT.

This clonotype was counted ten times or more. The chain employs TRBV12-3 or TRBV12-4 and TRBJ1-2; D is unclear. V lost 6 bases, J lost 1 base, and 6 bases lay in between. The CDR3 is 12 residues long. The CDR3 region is CASSARNYGYTF. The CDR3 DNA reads TGTGCCAGCAGCGCCCGTAACTATGGCTACACCTTC.

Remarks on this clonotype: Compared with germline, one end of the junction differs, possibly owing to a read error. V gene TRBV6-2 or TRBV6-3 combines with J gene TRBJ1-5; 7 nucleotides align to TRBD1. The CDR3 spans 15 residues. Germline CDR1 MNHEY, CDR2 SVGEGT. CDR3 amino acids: CASRDSPMSNQPQHF. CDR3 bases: TGTGCCAGCCGGGACAGCCCTATGAGCAATCAGCCACAGCATTTT.

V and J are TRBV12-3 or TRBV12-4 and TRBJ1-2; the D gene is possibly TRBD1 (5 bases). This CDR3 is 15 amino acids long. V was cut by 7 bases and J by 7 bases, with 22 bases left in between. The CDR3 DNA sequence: TGTGCCAGCACCCTTTCCCGACGGGACGCTGGTGGCTACACCTTC. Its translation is CASTLSRRDAGGYTF.

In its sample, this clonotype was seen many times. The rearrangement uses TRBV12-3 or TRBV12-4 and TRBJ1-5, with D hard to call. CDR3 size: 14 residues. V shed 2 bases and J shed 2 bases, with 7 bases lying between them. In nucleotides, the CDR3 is TGTGCCAGCAGTTTAAGGGTGCGCAATCAGCCCCAGCATTTT. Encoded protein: CASSLRVRNQPQHF.

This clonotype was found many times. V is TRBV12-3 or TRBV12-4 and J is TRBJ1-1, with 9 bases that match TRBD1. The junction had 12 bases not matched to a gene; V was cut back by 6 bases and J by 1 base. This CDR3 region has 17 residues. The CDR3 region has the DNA TGTGCCAGCAGGTCCCTCCGGGACAGGGTCGAGAACACTGAAGCTTTCTTT. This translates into CASRSLRDRVENTEAFF.

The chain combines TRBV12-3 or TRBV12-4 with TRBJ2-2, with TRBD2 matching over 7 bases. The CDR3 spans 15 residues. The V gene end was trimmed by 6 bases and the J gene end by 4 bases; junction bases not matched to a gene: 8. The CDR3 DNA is TGTGCCAGCAGGGGGGGAGGGGACCTCACCGGGGAGCTGTTTTTT. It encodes CASRGGGDLTGELFF.

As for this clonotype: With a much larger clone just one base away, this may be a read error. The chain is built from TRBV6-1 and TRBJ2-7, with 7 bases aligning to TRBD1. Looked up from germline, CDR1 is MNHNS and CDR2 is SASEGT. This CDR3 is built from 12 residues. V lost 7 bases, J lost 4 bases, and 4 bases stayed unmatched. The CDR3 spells CASTEQGYEQYF. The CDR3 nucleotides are TGTGCCAGCACCGAACAGGGGTACGAGCAGTACTTC.

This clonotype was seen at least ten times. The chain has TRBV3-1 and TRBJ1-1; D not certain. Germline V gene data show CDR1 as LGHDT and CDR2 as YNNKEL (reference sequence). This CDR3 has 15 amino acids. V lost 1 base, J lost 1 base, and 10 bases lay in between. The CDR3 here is CASSQAGDGNTEAFF. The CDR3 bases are TGTGCCAGCAGCCAAGCGGGAGACGGGAACACTGAAGCTTTCTTT.

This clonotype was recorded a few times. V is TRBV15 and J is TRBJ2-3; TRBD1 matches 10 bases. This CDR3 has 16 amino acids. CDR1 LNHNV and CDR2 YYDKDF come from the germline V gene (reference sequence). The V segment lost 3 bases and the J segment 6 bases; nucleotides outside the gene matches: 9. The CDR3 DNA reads TGTGCCACCAGCAGTAGGGGACAGGGGATAAGGGATACGCAGTATTTT. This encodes CATSSRGQGIRDTQYF. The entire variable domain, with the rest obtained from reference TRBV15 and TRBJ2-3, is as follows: DAMVIQNPRYQVTQFGKPVTLSCSQTLNHNVMYWYQQKSSQAPKLLFHYYDKDFNNEADTPDNFQSRRPNTSFCFLDIRSPGLGDTAMYLCATSSRGQGIRDTQYFGPGTRLTVL.

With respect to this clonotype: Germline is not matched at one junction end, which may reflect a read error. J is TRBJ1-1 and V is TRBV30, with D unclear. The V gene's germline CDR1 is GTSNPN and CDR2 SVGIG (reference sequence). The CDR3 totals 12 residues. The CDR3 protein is CAWSAKLPEACF. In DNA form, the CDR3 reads TGTGCCTGGAGTGCAAAATTGCCTGAAGCTTGCTTT.

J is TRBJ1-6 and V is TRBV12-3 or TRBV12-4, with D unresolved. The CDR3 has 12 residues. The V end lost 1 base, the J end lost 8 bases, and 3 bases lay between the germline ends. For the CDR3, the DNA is TGTGCCAGCAGTTTAGATGATTCACCCCTCCACTTT. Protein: CASSLDDSPLHF.

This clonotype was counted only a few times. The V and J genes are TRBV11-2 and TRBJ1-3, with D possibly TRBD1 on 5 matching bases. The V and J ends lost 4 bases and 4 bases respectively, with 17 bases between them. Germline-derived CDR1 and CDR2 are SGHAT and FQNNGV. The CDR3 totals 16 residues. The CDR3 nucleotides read TGTGCCAGCAGCTATACCTCCCGGGGACCCGGAAACACCATATATTTT. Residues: CASSYTSRGPGNTIYF.

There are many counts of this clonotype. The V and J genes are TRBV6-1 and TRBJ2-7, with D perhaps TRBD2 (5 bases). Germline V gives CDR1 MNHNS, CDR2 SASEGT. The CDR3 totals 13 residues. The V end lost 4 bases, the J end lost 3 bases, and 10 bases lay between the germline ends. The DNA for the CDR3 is TGTGCCAGCAGTGGAGCCGGGGTCTACGAGCAGTACTTC. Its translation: CASSGAGVYEQYF.

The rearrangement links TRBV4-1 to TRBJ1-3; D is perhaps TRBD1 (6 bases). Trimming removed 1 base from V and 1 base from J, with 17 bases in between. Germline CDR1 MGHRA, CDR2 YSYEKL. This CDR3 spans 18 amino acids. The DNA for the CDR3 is TGCGCCAGCAGCCAAGTCGTCTCGTGGGACACATCTGGAAACACCATATATTTT. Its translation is CASSQVVSWDTSGNTIYF.